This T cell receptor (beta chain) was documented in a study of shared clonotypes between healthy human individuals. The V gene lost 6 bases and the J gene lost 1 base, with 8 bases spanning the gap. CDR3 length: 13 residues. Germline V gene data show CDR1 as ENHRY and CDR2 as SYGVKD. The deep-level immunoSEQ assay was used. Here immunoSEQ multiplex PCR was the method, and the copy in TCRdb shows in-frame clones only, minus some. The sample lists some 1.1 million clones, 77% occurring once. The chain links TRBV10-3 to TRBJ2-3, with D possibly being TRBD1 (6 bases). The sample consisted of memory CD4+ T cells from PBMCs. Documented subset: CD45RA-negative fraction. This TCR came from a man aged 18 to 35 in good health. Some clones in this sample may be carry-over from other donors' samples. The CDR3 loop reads CAIRQGGTDTQYF. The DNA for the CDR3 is TGTGCCATCAGACAGGGCGGCACAGATACGCAGTATTTT.